The 5 T cell receptor beta chains given below trace back to one sample, sequenced in a study of post-analysis software for immune sequencing data (dated by TCRdb to between 2014 and 2017). Results the study describes overall, beyond this receptor: Patients showed significantly higher frequencies than controls for roughly 5 TRBV segments, among them TRBV5-6, TRBV5-1 and TRBV20-1.

Antigen specificity for these receptors is unknown. Receptor amplification or capture employed PCR. The sample was run on an Illumina HiSeq 2500. Unique molecular identifiers were incorporated into TCR beta cDNA libraries to reduce PCR and sequencing biases. TCRdb reworked the public reads: Q25 trimming with fastp, MiXCR clone assembly, productive beta chains retained. Every entry covers one CDR3 protein and lists the most common genes and DNA from its rows. This sample holds 650,000 to 850,000 distinct CDR3 sequences; roughly 50% were observed only once. Of the sample, about 4.8% falls within the top ten clones. Input material: blood. All receptors come from a girl aged 5 to 17 with multiple sclerosis.

This rearrangement joins TRBV29-1 to TRBJ1-2, with D hard to call. V was cut by 4 bases and J by 4 bases, with 16 bases left in between. The germline V gene has CDR1 SQVTM and CDR2 ANQGSEA. The CDR3 extends over 14 amino acids. This CDR3 is CSVAPLFGPYGYTF. CDR3 nucleotide sequence: TGCAGCGTTGCCCCTTTGTTCGGGCCCTATGGCTACACCTTC.

This clonotype was seen just once. The chain couples TRBV5-1 to TRBJ2-1, with 12 bases that match TRBD2. The CDR3 extends over 18 amino acids. Trimming took 3 bases from V and 10 from J; bases not matched to a gene: 17. Germline CDR1 SGHRS, CDR2 YFSETQ. The CDR3 loop is CASSSGASGGARGREQFF. CDR3 DNA: TGCGCCAGCAGCTCTGGGGCTAGCGGGGGGGCCCGAGGTCGGGAGCAGTTCTTC.

This clonotype appeared once. The rearrangement joins TRBV4-1 to TRBJ2-7; tentatively, D is TRBD1 or TRBD2 (5 bases each). Germline-derived CDR1 and CDR2 are MGHRA and YSYEKL. Trimming removed 0 bases at V and 3 bases at J, with 15 bases between. The CDR3 is made up of 16 amino acids. CDR3 sequence: CASSQEEPGPHYEQYF. CDR3 DNA sequence: TGCGCCAGCAGCCAAGAGGAACCGGGACCGCACTACGAGCAGTACTTC.

The chain joins TRBV3-1 to TRBJ2-5; possible D gene TRBD2, 5 bases. The length of the CDR3 is 16 residues. V dropped 0 bases and J dropped 11 bases, with 22 bases sitting between them. Germline CDR1 LGHDT, CDR2 YNNKEL (reference sequence). The CDR3 sequence: CASSQESLAGSNEQYF. In nucleotides, the CDR3 is TGTGCCAGCAGCCAAGAAAGCCTAGCCGGTAGCAATGAGCAGTACTTC.

The V gene is TRBV29-1, the J gene TRBJ1-1, with a tentative D call TRBD1 (6 bases). Germline CDR1 reads SQVTM; CDR2 reads ANQGSEA. The CDR3 is 16 residues long. V was trimmed by 7 bases and J by 0 bases, leaving 21 bases between them. The CDR3 protein is CSAINRAGRMNTEAFF. The CDR3, as DNA: TGCAGCGCAATAAACAGGGCTGGCAGAATGAACACTGAAGCTTTCTTT.